A selection of T cell receptor beta chains follows, all from one sample in a study of blood T cell repertoires in COVID-19. The assay was immunoSEQ multiplex PCR, and TCRdb's table has in-frame clones only and misses some. The sample has about 200,000 clones; roughly 80% are singletons. Sequencing used peripheral blood. The receptor source for this set is a woman of 80 years or more with COVID-19, enrolled during active disease. CDR3s leave out the opening cysteine and the closing phenylalanine or tryptophan. D genes are given only for firm matches.

v_call: TRBV12-3/TRBV12-4; d_call: -; cdr3_aa: ASTGRVVGEAF
v_call: TRBV29-1; d_call: -; cdr3_aa: SVDAGFGASNQPQH
v_call: TRBV2; d_call: -; cdr3_aa: ASIPGTPGNTIY
v_call: TRBV27; d_call: TRBD1; cdr3_aa: ASSLFGPQGVYSNQPQH
v_call: TRBV20-1; d_call: TRBD1; cdr3_aa: SASRGTGYGYT
v_call: TRBV6-1; d_call: TRBD2; cdr3_aa: ASSEALAGHTDTQY
v_call: TRBV24-1; d_call: TRBD2; cdr3_aa: ATSDSTGGSLYNEQF
v_call: TRBV6-6; d_call: -; cdr3_aa: ASSFADTFYGYT
v_call: TRBV11-3; d_call: -; cdr3_aa: ASSPRGYNEQF
v_call: TRBV2; d_call: -; cdr3_aa: ASTQGWDGYT